This TCR beta chain was captured in a study of blood T cells in healthy people across ages. Per sample, at least 6 micrograms of total RNA were extracted. For the second PCR, which ran for about 7 to 12 cycles, a sample-barcoded 5' primer and a J-beta primer mix were used. Each cDNA molecule was tagged by a template-switch adaptor that had 12 random nucleotides. TCRdb processed the 5' RACE reads anew with MiXCR; each CDR3 protein has one entry. The sample includes under 2 million distinct CDR3 sequences, around 36% of them seen just once. Whole-study results and caveats: Per million T cells, TCR beta diversity dropped about linearly as age rose.

Note on this clonotype: Its antigen is still unknown.

The specimen was blood. The TCR comes from a woman in her thirties in good health.

The CDR3 loop is CASSLSGVLWDYAYEQYF. DNA of the CDR3: TGTGCCAGCAGCTTATCGGGGGTTCTATGGGACTATGCCTACGAGCAGTACTTC. This chain connects TRBV7-8 to TRBJ2-7; TRBD2 matches 7 bases. Trimming cost V 2 bases and J 2 bases; bases outside gene matches: 15. Looked up from germline, CDR1 is SGHVS and CDR2 is FQNEAQ. The CDR3 is 18 amino acids.